This T cell receptor beta chain appears in the sequencing data of a study of T cell responses to AZD1222 COVID-19 vaccine. General study points: Every sample of the repertoires postdated the peak T cell response. Seropositive AZD1222 recipients at baseline numbered only 5 to 7. When two AZD1222 doses had been given, Spike-specific TCR breadth and depth rose.

TCRdb keeps only in-frame clones here, not all; method: immunoSEQ multiplex PCR. Counted here are approximately 150,000 clones, around 92% occurring once; the ten biggest clones make up roughly 2.3%. This clone was seen only a few times. Its antigen is still unknown. CDR3 length equals 14 residues. V lost 4 bases to trimming and J lost 0 bases, with 7 bases between them. Germline-derived CDR1 and CDR2 are SGHTA and FQGNSA. This TCR derives from an adult in good health. Sequencing used peripheral blood, obtained on day 0 of AZD1222 vaccination. V usage is TRBV7-2 and J usage is TRBJ1-3; no firm D call. The CDR3 region is CASSSLSSGNTIYF. The CDR3 DNA reads as TGTGCCAGCAGCTCTCTTAGCTCTGGAAACACCATATATTTT.